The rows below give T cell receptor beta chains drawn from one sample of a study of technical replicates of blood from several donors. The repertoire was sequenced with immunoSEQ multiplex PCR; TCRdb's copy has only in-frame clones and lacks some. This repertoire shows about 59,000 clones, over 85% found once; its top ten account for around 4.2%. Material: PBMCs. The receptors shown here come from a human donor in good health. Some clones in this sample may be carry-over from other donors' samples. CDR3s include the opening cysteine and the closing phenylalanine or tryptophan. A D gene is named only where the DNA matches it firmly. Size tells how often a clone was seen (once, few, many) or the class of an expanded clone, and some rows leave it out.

CASSPRGTARYGYTF TGTGCCAGCAGCCCTAGGGGGACGGCCCGTTATGGCTACACCTTC once TRBJ1-2 TRBV7-6 . 15
CASSYSQASGANVLTF TGTGCCAGCAGTTACTCGCAGGCCTCTGGGGCCAACGTCCTGACTTTC once TRBJ2-6 TRBV6-5 . 16
CASSGRASSGNTIYF TGTGCCAGTAGCGGGAGGGCGAGCTCTGGAAACACCATATATTTT . TRBJ1-3 TRBV19 . 15
CASSQGLAGGYNEQFF TGTGCCAGCAGTCAAGGACTAGCGGGAGGGTACAATGAGCAGTTCTTC . TRBJ2-1 TRBV5-4 TRBD2 16
CSVARGYEQYF TGCAGCGTAGCTAGGGGTTACGAGCAGTACTTC once TRBJ2-7 TRBV29-1 . 11
CASSASGGYNEQFF TGCGCCAGCAGCGCCTCCGGGGGGTACAATGAGCAGTTCTTC . TRBJ2-1 TRBV5-1 TRBD2 14
CASIRGGSYEQYF TGTGCCAGCATCCGAGGAGGCTCCTACGAGCAGTACTTC . TRBJ2-7 TRBV7-9 . 13
CASSPGLAGGWGNEQFF TGTGCCAGCAGCCCCGGACTAGCGGGAGGCTGGGGCAATGAGCAGTTCTTC once TRBJ2-1 TRBV7-9 TRBD2 17
CASSQAGGSRNIQYF TGTGCCAGCAGCCAAGCGGGGGGAAGCAGAAACATTCAGTACTTC . TRBJ2-4 TRBV4-2 TRBD2 15
CASSEGDRGADTQYF TGTGCCAGCAGTGAAGGGGACAGGGGAGCAGATACGCAGTATTTT few TRBJ2-3 TRBV6-1 TRBD1 15
CASSDFNSGSYHEQYF TGTGCCAGCAGTGATTTTAATAGCGGGAGTTACCACGAGCAGTACTTC . TRBJ2-7 TRBV6-1 TRBD2 16
CASSQGRGLRTEAFF TGCGCCAGCAGCCAAGGCAGGGGTCTGCGGACTGAAGCTTTCTTT . TRBJ1-1 TRBV4-3 . 15
CASSYSPGNNQPQHF TGTGCCAGCAGTTACTCACCGGGGAACAATCAGCCCCAGCATTTT few TRBJ1-5 TRBV6-6 . 15
CASSARTSGGQTRETQYF TGTGCCAGCTCGGCTAGGACTAGCGGGGGTCAGACCCGAGAGACCCAGTACTTC . TRBJ2-5 TRBV18 TRBD2 18
CATKLGSTEAFF TGTGCCACCAAGCTAGGGAGCACTGAAGCTTTCTTT . TRBJ1-1 TRBV19 . 12
CATKTSVETQYF TGTGCCACTAAGACTAGTGTCGAGACCCAGTACTTC . TRBJ2-5 TRBV6-5 . 12
CASSEGGAGGTEAFF TGTGCCAGCAGTGAAGGGGGGGCGGGAGGGACTGAAGCTTTCTTT once TRBJ1-1 TRBV6-1 . 15
CASSQVRTGGPDEQFF TGTGCCAGCAGCCAAGTTCGAACGGGGGGACCGGATGAGCAGTTCTTC . TRBJ2-1 TRBV4-2 TRBD2 16
CASSQITPNVAFF TGTGCCAGCAGTCAAATAACCCCTAACGTGGCTTTCTTT . TRBJ1-1 TRBV28 . 13
CASSPGQGENTEAFF TGTGCCAGCAGCCCCGGACAGGGCGAAAACACTGAAGCTTTCTTT . TRBJ1-1 TRBV9 TRBD1 15
CASSPNTGGDGEAFF TGTGCCAGCTCACCAAATACAGGGGGCGATGGTGAAGCTTTCTTT . TRBJ1-1 TRBV18 TRBD1 15
CASGSWGQPYNEQFF TGTGCTAGTGGTTCGTGGGGACAGCCGTACAATGAGCAGTTCTTC . TRBJ2-1 TRBV12-5 TRBD1 15
CAWSGYGSEQFF TGTGCCTGGAGCGGTTACGGTTCTGAGCAGTTCTTC . TRBJ2-1 TRBV30 . 12